The 7 T cell receptor beta chains listed next were all sequenced from one sample in a study of T cell clonotyping in hematopoietic cell transplantation. The protocol was immunoSEQ multiplex PCR, while the TCRdb copy is restricted to in-frame clones and leaves out a portion. Of about 4,600 clones detected, approximately 80% appear once; the ten largest clones hold around 26%. The specimen comprised peripheral blood mononuclear cells, sampled 100 days after allogeneic stem cell transplant. These receptors originate from a female patient in her fifties or sixties who had an allogeneic stem cell transplant from an unrelated donor, so the T cells may come from the graft donor. Some clones in this sample may be carry-over from other donors' samples.

V and J are TRBV2 and TRBJ1-3; the D is unclear. The CDR3 totals 13 residues. V lost 1 base to trimming and J lost 7 bases, with 8 bases between them. The V gene's germline CDR1 is SNHLY and CDR2 FYNNEI. This CDR3 is CASSEGGSNTIYF. CDR3 nucleotide sequence: TGTGCCAGCAGTGAAGGCGGGTCCAACACCATATATTTT.

This clone was seen only a few times. J is TRBJ1-2 and V is TRBV4-2, with TRBD1 matching 10 bases. Germline V gene data show CDR1 as LGHNA and CDR2 as YNFKEQ. This CDR3 has 16 amino acids. The trim removed 4 bases at V and 1 base at J, leaving 6 bases unmatched. For the CDR3, the DNA is TGTGCCAGCAGCCCTGGACAGGGGGAGGGTAACTATGGCTACACCTTC. The encoded protein is CASSPGQGEGNYGYTF.

The chain carries TRBV2 and TRBJ1-2; tentatively, D is TRBD1 (6 bases). V lost 2 bases and J 4 bases, leaving 14 bases between the germline ends. The CDR3 is 15 amino acids. The V gene's germline CDR1 is SNHLY and CDR2 FYNNEI. CDR3 DNA: TGTGCCAGCAGTGAATTAGAGGGGGAGGGCTATGGCTACACCTTC. Amino acids: CASSELEGEGYGYTF.

This chain uses TRBV4-2 with TRBJ2-7; TRBD2 might be the D (7 bases). Germline CDR1 reads LGHNA; CDR2 reads YNFKEQ. V was cut by 9 bases and J by 2 bases, with 17 bases left in between. This CDR3 comprises 14 residues. CDR3 amino acids: CASAPGGQAYEQYF. The CDR3 region has the DNA TGTGCCAGTGCCCCGGGGGGCCAAGCCTACGAGCAGTACTTC.

The CDR3 reads CASSAGGFTEAFF. Here the CDR3 DNA reads TGTGCCAGCAGCGCGGGTGGGTTCACTGAAGCTTTCTTT. J is TRBJ1-1 and V is TRBV9; D gene uncertain. This CDR3 region has 13 residues. The V end lost 3 bases, the J end lost 4 bases, and 10 bases lay between the germline ends. Germline CDR1 reads SGDLS; CDR2 reads YYNGEE.

This clone occurred a few times. V usage is TRBV14 and J usage is TRBJ2-2; 9 bases map to TRBD1. The trim removed 4 bases at V and 4 bases at J, leaving 4 bases unmatched. Looked up from germline, CDR1 is SGHDN and CDR2 is FVKESK. The CDR3 extends over 15 amino acids. The CDR3 coding sequence is TGTGCCAGCAGCCCACAGGGGGCCCTCACCGGGGAGCTGTTTTTT. Translated: CASSPQGALTGELFF.

This clone was seen a single time. The V call is TRBV11-2, the J call TRBJ2-7, with 9 bases aligning to TRBD2. This CDR3 has 13 residues. From germline, CDR1 is SGHAT and CDR2 FQNNGV. V trimming: 1 base; J trimming: 6 bases; junction bases outside the gene matches: 1. In DNA form, the CDR3 reads TGTGCCAGCAGCTTAGGCGGGGGGGCCGAGCAGTACTTC. It encodes CASSLGGGAEQYF.